This T cell receptor (beta chain) was captured in a study of T-cell reconstitution after alpha-beta-depleted transplantation in children. Unmatched junction bases numbered 0, after V lost 4 bases and J lost 1 base. CDR3 length: 15 residues. A TCRbeta library incorporating unique molecular identifiers was prepared. Each CDR3 protein is one row after TCRdb ran MiXCR on the PCR reads. The repertoire consists of some 340,000 distinct CDR3 sequences, with 10% occurring once and the leading ten covering approximately 2.3%. The starting material was PBMCs from the stem cell graft donor, obtained from the stem cell graft. The rearrangement joins TRBV12-3 or TRBV12-4 to TRBJ2-2; TRBD2 matches at 10 bases. The sequence was obtained from a human donor who donated a stem cell graft to a child with acute lymphoblastic leukemia. The CDR3 bases are TGTGCCAGCAGTTGGACTAGCGGGAACACCGGGGAGCTGTTTTTT. It encodes CASSWTSGNTGELFF.